The 16 T cell receptor beta chains reported below all come from one sample, sequenced in a study of cytomegalovirus exposure and HLA in healthy donors. 13 Jbeta primers and 60 Vbeta primers were used for the PCR. Repertoires were generated with immunoSEQ multiplex PCR, while TCRdb's copy carries only in-frame clones and drops some. This sample has roughly 120,000 clones, with around 75% found just once. Sequenced: PBMCs. The receptor set was obtained from a woman aged 18 to 35 in good health and CMV-seronegative.

The V gene is TRBV28, the J gene TRBJ2-7; 11 nucleotides line up with TRBD2. From germline, CDR1 is MDHEN and CDR2 SYDVKM. J lost 1 base, V lost 2 bases, and 1 base had no gene match. CDR3 length: 15 amino acids. CDR3 bases: TGTGCCAGCAGTTTAATAGCGGGGGGGTCCTACGAGCAGTACTTC. Translation gives CASSLIAGGSYEQYF.

This chain joins TRBV6-1 and TRBJ1-5; 10 nucleotides match TRBD1. Germline V gene lookup returns CDR1 MNHNS and CDR2 SASEGT. This CDR3 has 14 residues. V shed 6 bases and J 7 bases; nucleotides not matched to a gene: 6. CDR3 in DNA: TGTGCCAGCAGGGGGACAGGGGATCTCCAGCCCCAGCATTTT. Residues: CASRGTGDLQPQHF.

This clone showed up just a few times. The chain employs TRBV5-1 and TRBJ2-7; 7 bases map to TRBD1. The CDR3 totals 14 residues. Germline V gene lookup returns CDR1 SGHRS and CDR2 YFSETQ. J was trimmed by 2 bases and V by 2 bases; bases with no gene match: 4. The CDR3 region is CASSFRDSTYEQYF. CDR3 DNA: TGCGCCAGCAGCTTCCGGGACAGTACCTACGAGCAGTACTTC.

The V gene is TRBV19, the J gene TRBJ2-7, with D possibly matching TRBD1 (6 bases). The CDR3 is 15 amino acids. The germline CDR1 and CDR2 sequences are LNHDA and SQIVND (reference sequence). V was cut by 0 bases and J by 1 base, with 10 bases left in between. The CDR3 DNA follows: TGTGCCAGTAGTATAGAGGACAGTGGGTCCTACGAGCAGTACTTC. Amino acids: CASSIEDSGSYEQYF.

A word on this clone: One end of the junction does not line up with germline, which may come from a read error. The V call is TRBV30, the J call TRBJ2-2, with 14 bases aligning to TRBD2. Germline V gene lookup returns CDR1 GTSNPN and CDR2 SVGIG (reference sequence). CDR3 length: 17 residues. The CDR3 loop reads CAWRGTSGGRNTEELFF. CDR3 DNA sequence: TGTGCCTGGAGGGGGACTAGCGGGGGACGGAACACCGAGGAGCTGTTTTTT.

This clone was seen a few times. The V call is TRBV5-1, the J call TRBJ2-1, with a weak D call TRBD1 (5 bases). Deletions cut 4 bases from V and 0 bases from J, with 14 bases between. In germline, CDR1 is SGHRS, CDR2 YFSETQ. The CDR3 totals 16 residues. CDR3 DNA: TGCGCCAGCAGCCGCCGCCCGCAGGGCTCCTACAATGAGCAGTTCTTC. Its translation: CASSRRPQGSYNEQFF.

As for this clone: Mismatch with germline at one junction end may stem from a read error. The J gene is TRBJ2-5, the V gene TRBV7-7; the match to TRBD1 covers 10 bases. Germline V gene data show CDR1 as SSHAT and CDR2 as FNYEAQ (reference sequence). The CDR3 sequence is 14 residues long. CDR3 in amino acids: CASSLWTGGETQYF. In DNA form, the CDR3 reads TGTGCTAGCAGCCTCTGGACAGGGGGGGAGACCCAGTACTTC. The variable domain in full, completed from reference TRBV7-7 and TRBJ2-5, reads GAGVSQSPRYKVTKRGQDVTLRCDPISSHATLYWYQQALGQGPEFLTYFNYEAQPDKSGLPSDRFSAERPEGSISTLTIQRTEQRDSAMYRCASSLWTGGETQYFGPGTRLLVL.

This clone was picked up a small number of times. The chain carries TRBV27 and TRBJ1-4, with D possibly matching TRBD1 (5 bases). V lost 8 bases and J 5 bases, leaving 18 bases between the germline ends. CDR1 MNHEY and CDR2 SMNVEV come from the germline V gene (reference sequence). This CDR3 spans 15 amino acids. CDR3: CASRTGGIRNEKLFF. DNA for the CDR3: TGTGCCAGCCGAACGGGGGGGATAAGAAATGAAAAACTGTTTTTT.

The rearrangement joins TRBV2 to TRBJ1-5; 9 bases align to TRBD1. V dropped 6 bases and J dropped 4; count of bases not matched to a gene: 7. Looked up from germline, CDR1 is SNHLY and CDR2 is FYNNEI. The CDR3 is made up of 15 amino acids. The CDR3 bases are TGTGCCAGCAGGGACCCGGGACAGGGAAATCAGCCCCAGCATTTT. Translated, it gives CASRDPGQGNQPQHF.

V and J are TRBV28 and TRBJ2-3, with 12 positions matching TRBD2. The germline V gene has CDR1 MDHEN and CDR2 SYDVKM. J was trimmed by 2 bases and V by 5 bases; bases with no gene match: 5. The CDR3 sequence is 16 residues long. Here the CDR3 reads CASSARLAGDTDTQYF. The CDR3 bases are TGTGCCAGCAGTGCGAGACTAGCGGGGGACACAGATACGCAGTATTTT.

This chain connects TRBV19 to TRBJ1-5; 9 bases fit TRBD1. The CDR3 loop spans 18 amino acids. The V gene's germline CDR1 is LNHDA and CDR2 SQIVND (reference sequence). V lost 0 bases to trimming and J lost 2 bases; unmatched junction nucleotides: 8. The CDR3 DNA follows: TGTGCCAGTAGTATAGATGAGGGGACAGGGAGCGGCAATCAGCCCCAGCATTTT. Residues: CASSIDEGTGSGNQPQHF.

The table lists this clone with a count of one. The rearrangement joins TRBV30 to TRBJ2-7; D is possibly TRBD2 (7 bases). CDR1 GTSNPN and CDR2 SVGIG come from the germline V gene (reference sequence). CDR3 length equals 13 residues. V shed 0 bases and J shed 4 bases, with 10 bases lying between them. As DNA, the CDR3 is TGTGCCTGGAGTGTCGGGGGGCTGTACGAGCAGTACTTC. It encodes CAWSVGGLYEQYF. The full variable domain, in which reference TRBV30 and TRBJ2-7 provide the parts outside the CDR3, is SQTIHQWPATLVQPVGSPLSLECTVEGTSNPNLYWYRQAAGRGLQLLFYSVGIGQISSEVPQNLSASRPQDRQFILSSKKLLLSDSGFYLCAWSVGGLYEQYFGPGTRLTVT.

V usage is TRBV7-2 and J usage is TRBJ2-7; TRBD1 matches 9 bases. The CDR3 runs 16 residues. Germline CDR1 is SGHTA and CDR2 is FQGNSA. After removal of 5 bases from V and 5 bases from J, the junction contained 13 bases not matched to a gene. CDR3 sequence reads: CASSPSAGQGSHEQYF. Here the CDR3 DNA reads TGTGCCAGCAGCCCCTCTGCAGGACAGGGGTCCCACGAGCAGTACTTC.

This chain connects TRBV6-1 to TRBJ1-1; D remains ambiguous. Trimming left V 3 bases short and J 1 base short, with 9 bases between. This CDR3 region has 14 residues. Germline CDR1 reads MNHNS; CDR2 reads SASEGT. CDR3 region: CASSEEARNTEAFF. For the CDR3, the DNA is TGTGCCAGCAGTGAGGAGGCGAGGAACACTGAAGCTTTCTTT.

This clone was recorded only once. The rearrangement links TRBV7-9 to TRBJ2-3; 10 nucleotides match TRBD2. CDR1 is SEHNR and CDR2 is FQNEAQ in the germline V gene (reference sequence). J lost 2 bases, V lost 2 bases, and 4 bases had no gene match. The CDR3 extends over 16 amino acids. The CDR3 here is CASSLSSGGPTDTQYF. In nucleotides, the CDR3 is TGTGCCAGCAGCTTATCTAGCGGGGGTCCCACAGATACGCAGTATTTT.

The V call is TRBV19, the J call TRBJ1-2, with D maybe TRBD1 (6 bases). CDR1 and CDR2 from the germline V gene are LNHDA and SQIVND (reference sequence). CDR3 length: 13 residues. The germline V and J ends were trimmed by 7 bases and 6 bases, with 15 bases remaining between them. CDR3 amino acids: CASTPAGENGYTF. For the CDR3, the DNA is TGTGCCAGTACCCCGGCAGGGGAGAATGGCTACACCTTC.